The 20 T cell receptor beta chains below all came from one sample that was sequenced in a study of T cells in Graves' hyperthyroidism and ophthalmopathy. Template material for amplifying TCR beta CDR3 regions consisted of RNA transcripts. RT-PCR in the first round (using the HTBI primer set) targeted the TCR CDR3. TCRdb used MiXCR to reprocess the multiplex PCR reads, holding one entry per CDR3 protein. The repertoire holds more than 550,000 distinct CDR3 sequences, with around 20% as singletons. The sample consisted of blood. Every receptor here comes from a woman aged 45-65 years with Graves' hyperthyroidism that later progressed to Graves' ophthalmopathy.

The rearrangement links TRBV11-3 to TRBJ2-1; D remains ambiguous. This CDR3 region has 13 residues. With 0 bases removed from V and 8 bases from J, the gap between germline ends came to 8 bases. Germline CDR1 and CDR2: SGHNT and YENEEA. The CDR3 spells CASSLDGDYEQFF. The CDR3 DNA sequence: TGTGCCAGCAGCTTAGATGGCGACTATGAGCAGTTCTTC.

This clonotype appeared many times. V gene TRBV5-1 combines with J gene TRBJ2-1, with 10 bases fitting TRBD2. Germline V gene lookup returns CDR1 SGHRS and CDR2 YFSETQ. This CDR3 has 15 residues. The trim removed 4 bases at V and 8 bases at J, leaving 9 bases unmatched. The CDR3 is CASSLERGGLDEQFF. Written as DNA, the CDR3 is TGCGCCAGCAGCCTCGAGCGGGGGGGCCTTGATGAGCAGTTCTTC.

This clonotype came up many times. The rearrangement links TRBV7-8 to TRBJ1-1; D is possibly TRBD1 (5 bases). Trimming took off 2 bases at V and 4 bases at J, with 8 bases between the two ends. Germline lookup yields CDR1 SGHVS and CDR2 FQNEAQ. The CDR3 consists of 13 residues. The CDR3 region is CASSLFGGTEAFF. CDR3 bases: TGTGCCAGCAGCTTATTCGGGGGCACTGAAGCTTTCTTT.

This chain links TRBV12-5 with TRBJ1-4; D is undetermined. Germline values: CDR1 LGHNT, CDR2 FRNRAP. This CDR3 is 16 amino acids long. V shed 2 bases and J shed 5 bases, with 15 bases lying between them. DNA of the CDR3: TGTGCTAGTGGTTTGACCGCACCCGGTCGGAATGAAAAACTGTTTTTT. Its protein is CASGLTAPGRNEKLFF. Based on the CDR3 plus reference TRBV12-5 and TRBJ1-4, the full variable domain is DARVTQTPRHKVTEMGQEVTMRCQPILGHNTVFWYRQTMMQGLELLAYFRNRAPLDDSGMPKDRFSAEMPDATLATLKIQPSEPRDSAVYFCASGLTAPGRNEKLFFGSGTQLSVL.

This clonotype has a handful of counts. The chain joins TRBV12-5 to TRBJ2-7; 12 nucleotides agree with TRBD2. J gave up 2 bases and V 0 bases, and 5 bases lay outside the gene matches. CDR1 LGHNT and CDR2 FRNRAP come from the germline V gene. The CDR3 consists of 17 residues. For the CDR3, the DNA is TGTGCTAGTGGTTTGGTGGATCCTAGCGGGGGGGCCTACGAGCAGTACTTC. It translates to CASGLVDPSGGAYEQYF. Drawing the rest from reference TRBV12-5 and TRBJ2-7, the complete variable domain is DARVTQTPRHKVTEMGQEVTMRCQPILGHNTVFWYRQTMMQGLELLAYFRNRAPLDDSGMPKDRFSAEMPDATLATLKIQPSEPRDSAVYFCASGLVDPSGGAYEQYFGPGTRLTVT.

The table lists this clonotype with many counts. V gene TRBV3-1 combines with J gene TRBJ2-2; the D gene is possibly TRBD1 (5 bases). V lost 1 base, J lost 5 bases, and 11 bases lay in between. Germline CDR1 and CDR2: LGHDT and YNNKEL (reference sequence). The CDR3 totals 15 residues. As DNA, the CDR3 is TGTGCCAGCAGCCAAGGTATCAGGGCAACCGGGGAGCTGTTTTTT. Translated: CASSQGIRATGELFF.

This clonotype was counted many times. J is TRBJ2-3 and V is TRBV11-3; no clear D gene. V lost 5 bases to trimming and J lost 1 base, with 7 bases between them. Per the germline V gene, CDR1 is SGHNT and CDR2 is YENEEA. This CDR3 is built from 13 residues. In nucleotides, the CDR3 is TGTGCCAGCAGCCGCCCGGGCACAGATACGCAGTATTTT. It yields the protein CASSRPGTDTQYF.

This clonotype has ten or more counts. J is TRBJ2-5 and V is TRBV5-5; D is perhaps TRBD1 (6 bases). V lost 3 bases, J lost 2 bases, and 8 bases lay in between. CDR3 length: 13 residues. Germline V gene sequence: CDR1 SGHKS, CDR2 YYEKEE (reference sequence). The CDR3 DNA follows: TGTGCCAGCAGCTGGACAGAACAAGAGACCCAGTACTTC. It specifies CASSWTEQETQYF.

This clonotype was detected only a few times. The rearrangement links TRBV5-6 to TRBJ2-2; no reliable D call. This CDR3 comprises 13 residues. Trimming took off 4 bases at V and 7 bases at J, with 11 bases between the two ends. Germline CDR1 is SGHDT and CDR2 is YYEEEE. The CDR3 reads CASSPAGFGELFF. The DNA for the CDR3 is TGTGCCAGCAGCCCAGCCGGGTTCGGGGAGCTGTTTTTT.

The table lists this clonotype with a few counts. The chain links TRBV27 to TRBJ2-5; TRBD2 aligns across 9 bases. Germline-derived CDR1 and CDR2 are MNHEY and SMNVEV (reference sequence). The CDR3 has 17 amino acids. After removal of 4 bases from V and 6 bases from J, the junction contained 15 bases not matched to a gene. CDR3: CASSSPWVAGEGKTQYF. Here the CDR3 DNA reads TGTGCCAGCAGTTCCCCATGGGTAGCGGGGGAGGGGAAGACCCAGTACTTC.

This sequence joins TRBV20-1 and TRBJ1-1, with D unresolved. The length of the CDR3 is 15 residues. Germline CDR1 and CDR2: DFQATT and SNEGSKA (reference sequence). Trimming cost V 1 base and J 10 bases, with 22 bases left between them. CDR3 nucleotide sequence: TGCAGTGCTAGAGTGCCTCTACGGGGTTCAAGCGGAGCTTTCTTT. It is translated as CSARVPLRGSSGAFF.

Here the CDR3 reads CATSDRSGAYNEQFF. CDR3 DNA sequence: TGTGCCACCAGTGATCGCTCGGGGGCCTACAATGAGCAGTTCTTC. The J gene is TRBJ2-1, the V gene TRBV24-1; weak D call: TRBD2 (6 bases). CDR1 is KGHDR and CDR2 is SFDVKD in the germline V gene. The CDR3 runs to 15 residues. Between the trimmed V and J ends, which lost 3 bases and 2 bases, there was a span of 10 bases.

This clonotype was seen many times. The V gene is TRBV3-1, the J gene TRBJ1-1; D perhaps matches TRBD1 (5 bases). The CDR3 totals 15 residues. V was cut by 0 bases and J by 4 bases, with 12 bases left in between. Germline-derived CDR1 and CDR2 are LGHDT and YNNKEL (reference sequence). The CDR3: CASSQDLGVFTEAFF. In nucleotides, the CDR3 is TGTGCCAGCAGCCAAGACCTGGGGGTCTTCACTGAAGCTTTCTTT.

The rearrangement joins TRBV27 to TRBJ2-7; D is tentatively TRBD1 or TRBD2 (5 bases each). CDR1 and CDR2 (germline): MNHEY, SMNVEV (reference sequence). V lost 7 bases to trimming and J lost 2 bases, with 21 bases between them. The CDR3 is made up of 16 amino acids. The CDR3 nucleotides are TGTGCCAGCATGGAGGCAGGGTTAGGATCGGCCTACGAGCAGTACTTC. It is translated as CASMEAGLGSAYEQYF.

This clonotype was detected ten times or more. For the CDR3, the DNA is TGTGCCAGCAGCCAGCTAGCGGGGGCCGGGGAGCTGTTTTTT. Translation gives CASSQLAGAGELFF. The rearrangement uses TRBV7-3 and TRBJ2-2, with 10 bases identical to TRBD2. This CDR3 region has 14 residues. Trimming took 5 bases from V and 6 from J; bases not matched to a gene: 3. The V gene's germline CDR1 is SGHTA and CDR2 FQGTGA. The full variable domain, rest sourced from reference TRBV7-3 and TRBJ2-2, is GAGVSQTPSNKVTEKGKYVELRCDPISGHTALYWYRQSLGQGPEFLIYFQGTGAADDSGLPNDRFFAVRPEGSVSTLKIQRTERGDSAVYLCASSQLAGAGELFFGEGSRLTVL.

The V call is TRBV4-1, the J call TRBJ1-3; 8 nucleotides agree with TRBD1. The J segment lost 0 bases and the V segment lost 2 bases, leaving 12 bases of the junction unmatched. Per germline, CDR1 MGHRA and CDR2 YSYEKL. The CDR3 has 19 amino acids. The DNA for the CDR3 is TGCGCCAGCAGCCAACCATCCGGGACAGGCGTCGTCTCTGGAAACACCATATATTTT. This gives the protein CASSQPSGTGVVSGNTIYF.

This clonotype was observed a handful of times. CDR3 coding DNA: TGTGCCAGCAGCTCCTTTGACAGTGAAGCTTTCTTT. It is translated as CASSSFDSEAFF. This sequence joins TRBV5-4 and TRBJ1-1, with a possible D match to TRBD1 (5 bases). Germline V lookup: CDR1 SGHNT, CDR2 YYREEE (reference sequence). The V and J ends lost 3 bases and 7 bases respectively, with 10 bases between them. The length of the CDR3 is 12 residues.

This clonotype was seen at least ten times. The chain joins TRBV11-2 to TRBJ1-1; 7 nucleotides line up with TRBD1. Germline CDR1 reads SGHAT; CDR2 reads FQNNGV. This CDR3 has 14 amino acids. Germline trimming cut 5 bases from V and 7 bases from J; bases unmatched to any gene: 10. The CDR3 sequence is CASSPKPGTDEAFF. DNA of the CDR3: TGTGCCAGCAGCCCAAAGCCCGGGACAGATGAAGCTTTCTTT.

This clonotype was recorded a few times. The rearrangement uses TRBV7-3 and TRBJ2-5; tentative D call: TRBD2 (6 bases). Trimming cost V 6 bases and J 4 bases, with 18 bases left between them. The CDR3 has 15 residues. The V gene's germline CDR1 is SGHTA and CDR2 FQGTGA. The CDR3 sequence is CASSWAGNPIETQYF. CDR3 DNA: TGTGCCAGCAGTTGGGCGGGGAACCCGATAGAGACCCAGTACTTC.

This clonotype was recorded a few times. This sequence joins TRBV7-6 and TRBJ1-4; tentative D call: TRBD1 (6 bases). The germline V gene encodes CDR1 SGHVS and CDR2 FNYEAQ. V was trimmed by 2 bases and J by 11 bases, leaving 9 bases between them. The CDR3 sequence is 12 residues long. The CDR3 region has the DNA TGTGCCAGCAGCTTACAAGGGGGGAAACTGTTTTTT. Its protein product is CASSLQGGKLFF. Full variable domain (missing parts from reference TRBV7-6 and TRBJ1-4): GAGVSQSPRYKVTKRGQDVALRCDPISGHVSLYWYRQALGQGPEFLTYFNYEAQQDKSGLPNDRFSAERPEGSISTLTIQRTEQRDSAMYRCASSLQGGKLFFGSGTQLSVL.